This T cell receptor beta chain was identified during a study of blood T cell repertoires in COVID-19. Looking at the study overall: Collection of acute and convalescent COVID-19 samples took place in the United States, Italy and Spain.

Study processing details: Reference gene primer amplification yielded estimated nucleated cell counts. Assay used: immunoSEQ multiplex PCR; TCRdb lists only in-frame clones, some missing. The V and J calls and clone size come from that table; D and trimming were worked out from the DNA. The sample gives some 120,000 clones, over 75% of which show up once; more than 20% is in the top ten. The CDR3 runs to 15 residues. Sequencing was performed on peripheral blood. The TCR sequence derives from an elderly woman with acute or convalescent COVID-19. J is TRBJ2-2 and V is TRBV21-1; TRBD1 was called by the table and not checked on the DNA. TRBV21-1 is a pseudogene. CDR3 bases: TGTGCCAGCAGATCCTCAGGGGTGAACACCGGGGAGCTGTTTTTT. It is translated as CASRSSGVNTGELFF.